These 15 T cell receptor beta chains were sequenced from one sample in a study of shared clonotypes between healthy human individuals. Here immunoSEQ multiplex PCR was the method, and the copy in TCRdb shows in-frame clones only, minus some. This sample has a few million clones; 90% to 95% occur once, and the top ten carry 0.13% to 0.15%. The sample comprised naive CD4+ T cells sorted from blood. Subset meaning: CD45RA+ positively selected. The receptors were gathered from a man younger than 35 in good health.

The CDR3 region has the DNA TGTGCCAGCAGCTTAGAGGGCAGGGTTGTCACTGAAGCTTTCTTT. As protein: CASSLEGRVVTEAFF. This sequence joins TRBV7-8 and TRBJ1-1; possibly TRBD1 for D (5 bases). The CDR3 has 15 residues. CDR1 and CDR2 (germline): SGHVS, FQNEAQ. The V and J ends lost 1 base and 4 bases respectively, with 13 bases between them.

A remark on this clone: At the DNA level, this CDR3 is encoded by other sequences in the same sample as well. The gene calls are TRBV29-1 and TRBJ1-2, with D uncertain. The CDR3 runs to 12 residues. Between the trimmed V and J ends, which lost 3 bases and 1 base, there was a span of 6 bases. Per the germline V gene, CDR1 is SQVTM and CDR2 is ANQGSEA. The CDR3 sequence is CSVERVNYGYTF. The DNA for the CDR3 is TGCAGCGTTGAGAGAGTTAACTATGGCTACACCTTC.

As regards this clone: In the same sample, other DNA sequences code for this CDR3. The CDR3 region has the DNA TGTGCCAGCTCACCAGGGGGCGCGGAGACCCAGTACTTC. Its translation is CASSPGGAETQYF. The chain links TRBV18 to TRBJ2-5; maybe TRBD1 (6 bases). Trimming took off 2 bases at V and 5 bases at J, with 9 bases between the two ends. There are 13 residues in the CDR3. Per germline, CDR1 KGHSH and CDR2 LQKENI.

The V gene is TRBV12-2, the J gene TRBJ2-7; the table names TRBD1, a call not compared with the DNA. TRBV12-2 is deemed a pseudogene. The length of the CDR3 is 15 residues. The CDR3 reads CASRLAQNRAYEQYF. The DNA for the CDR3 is TGTGCAAGTCGCTTAGCGCAAAACAGGGCCTACGAGCAGTACTTC.

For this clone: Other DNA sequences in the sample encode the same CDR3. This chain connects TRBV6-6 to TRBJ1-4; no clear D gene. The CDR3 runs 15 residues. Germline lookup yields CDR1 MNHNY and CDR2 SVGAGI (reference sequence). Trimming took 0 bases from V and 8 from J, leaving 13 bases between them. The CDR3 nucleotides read TGTGCCAGCAGTTACTCCAAGGGAAGTGGCGAAAAACTGTTTTTT. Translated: CASSYSKGSGEKLFF.

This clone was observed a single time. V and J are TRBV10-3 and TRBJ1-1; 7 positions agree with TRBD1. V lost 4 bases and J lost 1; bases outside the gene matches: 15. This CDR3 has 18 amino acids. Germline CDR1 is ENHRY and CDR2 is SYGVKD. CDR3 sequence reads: CAISAVPTGKVRNTEAFF. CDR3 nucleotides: TGTGCCATCAGTGCGGTCCCGACAGGGAAGGTAAGGAACACTGAAGCTTTCTTT.

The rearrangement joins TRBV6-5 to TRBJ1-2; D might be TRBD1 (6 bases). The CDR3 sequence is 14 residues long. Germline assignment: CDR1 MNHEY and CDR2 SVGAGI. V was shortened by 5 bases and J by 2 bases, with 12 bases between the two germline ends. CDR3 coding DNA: TGTGCCAGCAGTCCCACGGGACAAAACTATGGCTACACCTTC. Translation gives CASSPTGQNYGYTF.

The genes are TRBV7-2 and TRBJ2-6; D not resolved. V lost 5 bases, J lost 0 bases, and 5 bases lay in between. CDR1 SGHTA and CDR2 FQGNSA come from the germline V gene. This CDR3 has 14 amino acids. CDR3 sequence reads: CASSLPSGANVLTF. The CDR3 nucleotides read TGTGCCAGCAGCCTACCCTCTGGGGCCAACGTCCTGACTTTC.

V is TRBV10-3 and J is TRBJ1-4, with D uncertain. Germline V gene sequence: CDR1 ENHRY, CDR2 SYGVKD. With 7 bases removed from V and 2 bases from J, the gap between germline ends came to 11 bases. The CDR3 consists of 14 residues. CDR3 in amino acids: CAIKEEATNEKLFF. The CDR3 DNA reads TGTGCCATCAAAGAGGAGGCTACTAATGAAAAACTGTTTTTT.

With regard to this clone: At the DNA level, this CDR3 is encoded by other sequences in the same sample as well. The CDR3 nucleotides read TGTGCCAGCTCACCAGCGGGGGGCACAGATACGCAGTATTTT. Translating it yields CASSPAGGTDTQYF. The rearrangement links TRBV18 to TRBJ2-3; 7 nucleotides align to TRBD2. This CDR3 contains 14 residues. Germline CDR1 and CDR2: KGHSH and LQKENI. V gave up 2 bases and J gave up 1 base; unmatched junction bases: 0.

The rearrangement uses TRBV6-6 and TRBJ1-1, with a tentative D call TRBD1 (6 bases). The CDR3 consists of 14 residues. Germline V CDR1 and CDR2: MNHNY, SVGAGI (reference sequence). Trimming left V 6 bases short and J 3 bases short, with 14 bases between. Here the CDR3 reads CASSRHTGYTEAFF. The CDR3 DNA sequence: TGTGCCAGCAGCCGGCACACAGGGTACACTGAAGCTTTCTTT.

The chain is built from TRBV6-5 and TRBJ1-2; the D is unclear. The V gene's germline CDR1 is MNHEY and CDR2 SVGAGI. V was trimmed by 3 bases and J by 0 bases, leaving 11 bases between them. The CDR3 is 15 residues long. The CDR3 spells CASSYWSSSNYGYTF. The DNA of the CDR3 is TGTGCCAGCAGTTATTGGTCGAGCTCTAACTATGGCTACACCTTC.

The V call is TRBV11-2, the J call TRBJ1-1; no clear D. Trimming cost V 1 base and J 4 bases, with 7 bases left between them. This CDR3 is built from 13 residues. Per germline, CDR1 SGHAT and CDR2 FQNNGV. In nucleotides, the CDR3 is TGTGCCAGCAGCTTAGGTCTGGGCACTGAAGCTTTCTTT. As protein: CASSLGLGTEAFF.

This CDR3 reads CASPSDGYSNQPQHF. The CDR3 DNA reads TGTGCCAGCCCATCGGACGGATATAGCAATCAGCCCCAGCATTTT. This chain connects TRBV25-1 to TRBJ1-5; no firm D call. Germline V gene data show CDR1 as MGHDK and CDR2 as SYGVNS. This CDR3 has 15 amino acids. Trimming removed 8 bases at V and 0 bases at J, with 14 bases between. The full variable domain, with the rest looked up from reference TRBV25-1 and TRBJ1-5, is EADIYQTPRYLVIGTGKKITLECSQTMGHDKMYWYQQDPGMELHLIHYSYGVNSTEKGDLSSESTVSRIRTEHFPLTLESARPSHTSQYLCASPSDGYSNQPQHFGDGTRLSIL.

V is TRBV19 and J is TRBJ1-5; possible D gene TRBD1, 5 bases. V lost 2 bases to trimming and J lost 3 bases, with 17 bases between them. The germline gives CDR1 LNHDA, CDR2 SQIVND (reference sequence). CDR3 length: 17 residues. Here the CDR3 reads CASSIFETSGNNQPQHF. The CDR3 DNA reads TGTGCCAGTAGTATATTCGAGACATCAGGGAACAATCAGCCCCAGCATTTT.